This T cell receptor (beta chain) was documented in a study of OX40 agonist ivuxolimab in advanced cancers. Across the study: Patients were dosed with the agonistic anti-OX40 (CD134) antibody ivuxolimab. Ivuxolimab, which patients received intravenously every 2 weeks, was dosed at 0.01 to 10 mg/kg.

Clones were sequenced by immunoSEQ multiplex PCR, and TCRdb holds only the in-frame ones, with some missing. Found here are some 37,000 clones, roughly four fifths of them singletons; the top ten hold about 1.8%. Germline V gene data show CDR1 as SGHDT and CDR2 as YYEEEE. Trimming took 0 bases from V and 4 from J, leaving 8 bases between them. CDR3 length: 15 amino acids. The source material was CD4+ or CD8+ T cells sorted from blood, sampled in a trial of the OX40 agonist ivuxolimab. This chain links TRBV5-6 with TRBJ1-6; D remains ambiguous. This TCR was recovered from an adult with an advanced solid tumor such as melanoma, head and neck, liver or kidney cancer. CDR3: CASSLVGVYNSPLHF. CDR3 nucleotide sequence: TGTGCCAGCAGCTTGGTGGGCGTTTATAATTCACCCCTCCACTTT. The full variable domain, completed using reference TRBV5-6 and TRBJ1-6, is DAGVTQSPTHLIKTRGQQVTLRCSPKSGHDTVSWYQQALGQGPQFIFQYYEEEERQRGNFPDRFSGHQFPNYSSELNVNALLLGDSALYLCASSLVGVYNSPLHFGNGTRLTVT.